The source of this TCR beta chain is a study of T cells after yellow fever vaccination. The 5'RACE template-switching step produced TCR cDNA and added a universal primer site and UMIs. TCRdb called the 5' RACE reads again in MiXCR, with one record for every CDR3 protein. The data show 250,000 or so distinct CDR3 sequences, 3.6% seen once. This clonotype occurred many times. Its specificity is unknown. Study observations and caveats: Highly abundant clonotypes carried over from the bulk population could end up in FACS-sorted repertoires as contaminants.

Germline V gives CDR1 ENHRY, CDR2 SYGVKD. With 10 bases removed from V and 0 bases from J, the gap between germline ends came to 16 bases. This CDR3 is built from 16 residues. V is TRBV10-3 and J is TRBJ2-6; D possibly corresponds to TRBD1 (5 bases). Material: PBMCs, obtained 15 days after the yellow fever booster vaccination. The sequence was collected from a man aged 18-30 years who received the YFV17D yellow fever vaccine. CDR3 nucleotides: TGTGCCACCGGACGAGGACACGTCTCTGGGGCCAACGTCCTGACTTTC. This codes for CATGRGHVSGANVLTF.